These 23 T cell receptor beta chains came from one sample sequenced in a study of technical replicates of blood from several donors. TCRdb keeps only in-frame clones here, not all; method: immunoSEQ multiplex PCR. The table has tens of thousands of clones, around 94% seen once. Specimen: T cells isolated from PBMCs. The receptors stem from a human donor in good health.

The rearrangement joins TRBV30 to TRBJ1-1; no reliable D call. The V end was cut by 4 bases, the J end by 0 bases, with 9 bases between. The length of the CDR3 is 13 residues. CDR1 is GTSNPN, CDR2 SVGIG, per germline (reference sequence). The CDR3 is CAWITEVNTEAFF. Written as DNA, the CDR3 is TGTGCCTGGATAACTGAGGTGAACACTGAAGCTTTCTTT.

The chain is built from TRBV19 and TRBJ1-5; D unresolved. The CDR3 is made up of 19 amino acids. Germline CDR1 and CDR2: LNHDA and SQIVND (reference sequence). V lost 1 base and J lost 0, with 19 bases in between. The CDR3 nucleotides read TGTGCCAGTAGTATAGCGGGAGGCAGGTCAACTTCTAGCAATCAGCCCCAGCATTTT. Amino acid sequence: CASSIAGGRSTSSNQPQHF.

The chain combines TRBV7-8 with TRBJ1-2, with 7 bases matching TRBD1. The germline CDR1 and CDR2 sequences are SGHVS and FQNEAQ. The CDR3 length is 15 residues. Trimming removed 1 base from V and 3 bases from J; junction bases left unmatched: 5. This CDR3 is CASSLGQGRDYGYTF. The CDR3 nucleotides read TGTGCCAGCAGCTTAGGACAGGGAAGGGACTATGGCTACACCTTC.

The chain joins TRBV5-1 to TRBJ1-3, with 8 bases that match TRBD1. With 0 bases clipped from V and 6 bases from J, the junction kept 5 bases outside the gene matches. This CDR3 has 15 residues. In germline, CDR1 is SGHRS, CDR2 YFSETQ. The CDR3 protein is CASSLGDRNLNTIYF. The CDR3 DNA reads as TGCGCCAGCAGCTTGGGGGACAGGAACCTAAACACCATATATTTT.

CDR3 sequence: CASSMGGAFGEAFF. CDR3 bases: TGTGCCAGTAGTATGGGAGGGGCATTCGGTGAAGCTTTCTTT. J is TRBJ1-1 and V is TRBV19; weak D call: TRBD1 (5 bases). V lost 3 bases, J lost 7 bases, and 15 bases lay in between. The CDR3 extends over 14 amino acids. CDR1 is LNHDA, CDR2 SQIVND, per germline (reference sequence).

V usage is TRBV5-8 and J usage is TRBJ1-2; TRBD1 is a possible D gene (5 bases). Germline CDR1 SGHTS, CDR2 YDEGEE. With 1 base removed from V and 6 bases from J, the gap between germline ends came to 16 bases. This CDR3 is 15 amino acids long. The CDR3 sequence is CASSLYPREADGYTF. For the CDR3, the DNA is TGTGCCAGCAGCTTGTATCCCAGGGAGGCAGATGGCTACACCTTC.

V and J are TRBV10-1 and TRBJ1-4; D remains ambiguous. Trimming stripped 3 bases from V and 8 bases from J, with 7 bases between. CDR1 and CDR2 from the germline V gene are WNHNN and SYGVQD (reference sequence). CDR3 size: 12 residues. CDR3 sequence: CASSDPGEKLFF. Here the CDR3 DNA reads TGCGCCAGCAGTGACCCGGGGGAAAAACTGTTTTTT.

The J gene is TRBJ1-3, the V gene TRBV6-5; TRBD1 agrees at 9 bases. Germline V CDR1 and CDR2: MNHEY, SVGAGI. The junction had 2 bases not matched to a gene; V was cut back by 6 bases and J by 2 bases. This CDR3 comprises 14 residues. DNA for the CDR3: TGTGCCAGCAGGACAGGGGGGCCTGGAAACACCATATATTTT. It codes for CASRTGGPGNTIYF.

The V and J genes are TRBV7-8 and TRBJ1-2; the D gene is possibly TRBD1 (6 bases). Looked up from germline, CDR1 is SGHVS and CDR2 is FQNEAQ. The CDR3 loop spans 13 amino acids. V lost 3 bases and J lost 8, with 13 bases in between. The chain's CDR3 is CASSFRTAGGYTF. For the CDR3, the DNA is TGTGCCAGCAGCTTCCGGACAGCTGGAGGCTACACCTTC.

This clone was seen a single time. The chain joins TRBV5-1 to TRBJ2-7; TRBD1 is a possible D gene (6 bases). In germline, CDR1 is SGHRS, CDR2 YFSETQ. V shed 2 bases and J shed 2 bases, with 11 bases lying between them. This CDR3 is 14 amino acids long. The CDR3 loop reads CASSFPGAPYEQYF. CDR3 in DNA: TGCGCCAGCAGCTTCCCAGGGGCCCCCTACGAGCAGTACTTC.

The CDR3 nucleotides are TGTGCCAGCAGCTTAGGCCCGCGTACTGAAGCTTTCTTT. As protein: CASSLGPRTEAFF. The rearrangement joins TRBV7-2 to TRBJ1-1; D is uncertain. V lost 1 base to trimming and J lost 5 bases, with 8 bases between them. CDR1 SGHTA and CDR2 FQGNSA come from the germline V gene. The CDR3 consists of 13 residues.

V usage is TRBV29-1 and J usage is TRBJ1-2, with TRBD1 as a possible D gene (6 bases). Germline V gene sequence: CDR1 SQVTM, CDR2 ANQGSEA. V lost 6 bases to trimming and J lost 7 bases, with 15 bases between them. The CDR3 covers 12 residues. The CDR3 DNA is TGCAGCGTCGATAACAGGGAAGGTGGCTACACCTTC. Protein: CSVDNREGGYTF.

This clone was seen just once. The V and J genes are TRBV5-1 and TRBJ2-6; the match to TRBD2 covers 8 bases. With 4 bases clipped from V and 0 bases from J, the junction kept 12 bases outside the gene matches. The CDR3 is 19 amino acids. Looked up from germline, CDR1 is SGHRS and CDR2 is YFSETQ. The CDR3 bases are TGCGCCAGCAGCGGAGGCCGGAGGACTAGCTTCTCTGGGGCCAACGTCCTGACTTTC. It yields the protein CASSGGRRTSFSGANVLTF.

J is TRBJ2-5 and V is TRBV5-1; 7 bases align to TRBD1. Germline values: CDR1 SGHRS, CDR2 YFSETQ. The CDR3 length is 16 residues. With V trimmed by 4 bases and J by 1 base, 10 bases remained unmatched. The CDR3 DNA sequence: TGCGCCAGCAGCCCAGCTAAACAGGGGATCCAAGAGACCCAGTACTTC. This codes for CASSPAKQGIQETQYF.

The chain uses TRBV6-1 and TRBJ1-4, with D tentatively TRBD1 (5 bases). Trimming cost V 1 base and J 4 bases, with 13 bases left between them. Germline CDR1 and CDR2: MNHNS and SASEGT. The CDR3 length is 16 residues. The CDR3 DNA sequence: TGTGCCAGCAGTGAAGGTCCCCGCAGGGTTAATGAAAAACTGTTTTTT. Its protein is CASSEGPRRVNEKLFF.

CDR3 in amino acids: CASTQKQGASYEQYF. CDR3 coding DNA: TGTGCCAGCACCCAGAAGCAGGGGGCATCCTACGAGCAGTACTTC. V usage is TRBV28 and J usage is TRBJ2-7; 8 nucleotides agree with TRBD1. The V and J ends lost 7 bases and 1 base, in that order; junction bases with no gene match: 9. CDR1 is MDHEN and CDR2 is SYDVKM in the germline V gene. This CDR3 has 15 residues.

There are a few counts of this clone. The genes are TRBV30 and TRBJ1-1, with unresolved D. Germline V gene data show CDR1 as GTSNPN and CDR2 as SVGIG (reference sequence). The V gene lost 2 bases and the J gene lost 5 bases, with 12 bases spanning the gap. The CDR3 loop spans 13 amino acids. The CDR3 loop is CAWSLAAGTEAFF. CDR3 DNA sequence: TGTGCCTGGAGTTTGGCGGCGGGGACTGAAGCTTTCTTT.

V usage is TRBV28 and J usage is TRBJ2-7; no clear D gene. The V end was cut by 5 bases, the J end by 2 bases, with 19 bases between. The germline gives CDR1 MDHEN, CDR2 SYDVKM. The CDR3 has 16 amino acids. The CDR3 reads CASSPKFDTVTYEQYF. The CDR3 DNA reads TGTGCCAGCAGTCCCAAATTCGATACGGTTACCTACGAGCAGTACTTC.

The chain is built from TRBV19 and TRBJ1-1, with D unresolved. The V gene lost 8 bases and the J gene lost 5 bases, with 12 bases spanning the gap. Germline V gene data show CDR1 as LNHDA and CDR2 as SQIVND (reference sequence). CDR3 length equals 12 residues. The CDR3 DNA follows: TGTGCCAGTGGTTTGGGAGGGACTGAAGCTTTCTTT. This translates into CASGLGGTEAFF.

The chain recombines TRBV25-1 with TRBJ2-4; tentative D call: TRBD1 (6 bases). V was shortened by 3 bases and J by 7 bases, with 16 bases between the two germline ends. CDR3 length: 15 amino acids. CDR1 is MGHDK, CDR2 SYGVNS, per germline. The chain's CDR3 is CASSEFPGQGNIQYF. In nucleotides, the CDR3 is TGTGCCAGCAGTGAGTTTCCGGGGCAGGGGAACATTCAGTACTTC.

This chain links TRBV4-1 with TRBJ2-1; D not resolved. V dropped 3 bases and J dropped 9 bases, with 6 bases sitting between them. The V gene's germline CDR1 is MGHRA and CDR2 YSYEKL. There are 11 residues in the CDR3. In DNA form, the CDR3 reads TGCGCCAGCAGCCATCTAAGTGAGCAGTTCTTC. It codes for CASSHLSEQFF.

The chain joins TRBV2 to TRBJ2-1; D is perhaps TRBD2 (6 bases). V lost 6 bases to trimming and J lost 7 bases, with 19 bases between them. CDR1 is SNHLY and CDR2 is FYNNEI in the germline V gene. The CDR3 runs to 15 residues. In DNA form, the CDR3 reads TGTGCCAGCAGGGCGACTAGGTCCCTTGAGAATGAGCAGTTCTTC. Amino acid sequence: CASRATRSLENEQFF. Together with reference TRBV2 and TRBJ2-1, the CDR3 gives the full variable domain: EPEVTQTPSHQVTQMGQEVILRCVPISNHLYFYWYRQILGQKVEFLVSFYNNEISEKSEIFDDQFSVERPDGSNFTLKIRSTKLEDSAMYFCASRATRSLENEQFFGPGTRLTVL.

The V and J genes are TRBV19 and TRBJ1-5; TRBD1 matches 7 bases. Losses at the gene ends were 7 bases for V and 2 bases for J; bases not matched to a gene: 17. Germline CDR1 and CDR2: LNHDA and SQIVND (reference sequence). The CDR3 sequence is 18 residues long. The CDR3 loop reads CASKWGGQASRGNQPQHF. The CDR3 DNA reads as TGTGCCAGTAAATGGGGAGGACAGGCGTCTCGTGGCAATCAGCCCCAGCATTTT.